A selection of T cell receptor beta chains follows, all from one sample in a study of chemoradiotherapy in HPV16-positive cancers. Produced via immunoSEQ multiplex PCR; TCRdb's table is partial and in-frame only. The sample lists approximately 15,000 clones; roughly 80% were seen once. This sample was gathered from a patient who underwent chemoradiotherapy. These receptors were collected from a human donor with HPV-associated anogenital cancer. Both conserved end residues are part of each CDR3. The D gene is left open where the match is weak. Clone size is given for some rows only: seen once, a few or many times, or a class if the clone is expanded.

abundance	v_gene	d_gene	j_gene	len	CDR3nt	CDR3aa
-	TRBV5-1	-	TRBJ2-7	15	TGCGCCAGCAGCCGTGGGAATCCCGAATCCTACGAGCAGTACTTC	CASSRGNPESYEQYF
-	TRBV19	TRBD1	TRBJ1-2	15	TGTGCCAGTAGTATAGTCGTGGGACAGGGCGGTAGCTACACCTTC	CASSIVVGQGGSYTF
-	TRBV4-3	-	TRBJ1-2	19	TGCGCCAGCAGCCCCCGCCATATACGAGACGGAGACATTATCTATGGCTACACCTTC	CASSPRHIRDGDIIYGYTF
-	TRBV6-4	-	TRBJ1-1	13	TGTGCCAGCAGTTTACAGGAAAACACTGAAGCTTTCTTT	CASSLQENTEAFF
-	TRBV15	-	TRBJ1-6	15	TGTGCCACCAGCGGACGGGACGATAGTAGTTCACCCCTCCACTTT	CATSGRDDSSSPLHF
-	TRBV27	-	TRBJ2-7	14	TGTGCCAGCAGTTTATCGTTACAGTCCTACGAGCAGTACTTC	CASSLSLQSYEQYF
-	TRBV7-5	-	TRBJ2-5	14	TGTGCCAGAAGCTTGGGACAGGGGTTAGAGACCCAGTACTTC	CARSLGQGLETQYF
-	TRBV7-2	-	TRBJ2-5	15	TGTGCCAGCAGCGGCTCCGAGGGGGGGGGAGAGACCCAGTACTTC	CASSGSEGGGETQYF
once	TRBV7-9	-	TRBJ2-1	16	TGTGCCAGCAGCCTCCTCGGACTACCTACCTACAATGAGCAGTTCTTC	CASSLLGLPTYNEQFF
-	TRBV4-3	-	TRBJ2-1	15	TGCGCCAGCAGCCAAGACAGGGTAGGGTACAATGAGCAGTTCTTC	CASSQDRVGYNEQFF
-	TRBV4-3	-	TRBJ1-1	15	TGCGCCAGCAGCCAAGATCTGGAAGAATCCTCTGAAGCTTTCTTT	CASSQDLEESSEAFF
few	TRBV2	-	TRBJ1-1	13	TGTGCCAGCAGTGCGGACAGGAACACTGAAGCTTTCTTT	CASSADRNTEAFF
-	TRBV5-6	TRBD1	TRBJ1-2	15	TGTGCCAGCAGCTTGGTCAGGGACAGGAGCTATGGCTACACCTTC	CASSLVRDRSYGYTF
-	TRBV2	-	TRBJ1-6	15	TGTGCCAGCAGTGACAGGAACTCCTATAATTCACCCCTCCACTTT	CASSDRNSYNSPLHF
-	TRBV15	TRBD1	TRBJ1-1	13	TGTGCCACCAGTAGAGACAGGGGAACTGAAGCTTTCTTT	CATSRDRGTEAFF
-	TRBV5-4	-	TRBJ2-6	15	TGTGCCAGCAACATTTGGAGCTCTGGGGCCAACGTCCTGACTTTC	CASNIWSSGANVLTF
-	TRBV29-1	-	TRBJ1-1	13	TGCAGCGTAGAACAGGGAGGATACACTGAAGCTTTCTTT	CSVEQGGYTEAFF
-	TRBV5-1	-	TRBJ2-1	14	TGCGCCAGCAGCTCGGGGACTTCCTACAATGAGCAGTTCTTC	CASSSGTSYNEQFF
-	TRBV12-5	TRBD1	TRBJ2-5	16	TGTGCTAGTGGCCTCGACAGGGTCCCTGGACAAGAGACCCAGTACTTC	CASGLDRVPGQETQYF
once	TRBV19	-	TRBJ1-4	15	TGTGCCAGTAGTATAGGGGGGGCGGCTAATGAAAAACTGTTTTTT	CASSIGGAANEKLFF
few	TRBV4-1	-	TRBJ1-1	11	TGCGCCAGCAGCCTCGGGACTTGGACTTTCTTT	CASSLGTWTFF
-	TRBV4-3	-	TRBJ2-1	15	TGCGCCAGCAGCCAGGGGGGGGCCATCTACAATGAGCAGTTCTTC	CASSQGGAIYNEQFF
-	TRBV11-3	TRBD2	TRBJ2-1	16	TGTGCCAGCAGCCCCCTAGCGAGCGGGGGGTTCAGTGAGCAGTTCTTC	CASSPLASGGFSEQFF
-	TRBV18	-	TRBJ1-2	12	TGTGCCAGCTCAGGGTCTAACTATGGCTACACCTTC	CASSGSNYGYTF
-	TRBV18	-	TRBJ1-2	13	TGTGCCAGCTCACCCGGGCAGCCTGATGGCTACACCTTC	CASSPGQPDGYTF
-	TRBV13	TRBD1	TRBJ2-1	15	TGTGCCAGCAGCTTGGGACAGGACTCCTACAATGAGCAGTTCTTC	CASSLGQDSYNEQFF
-	TRBV5-4	TRBD1	TRBJ1-6	16	TGTGCCAGCAGTTTCGAGGGACAGGGGGCTAATTCACCCCTCCACTTT	CASSFEGQGANSPLHF
few	TRBV2	TRBD1	TRBJ2-7	13	TGTGCCAGCGTGGGGACAGGGTCGTACGAGCAGTACTTC	CASVGTGSYEQYF
-	TRBV5-1	TRBD1	TRBJ2-2	15	TGCGCCAGCAGCCCCGGACAGGGGGGGGAGAGGGAGCTGTTTTTT	CASSPGQGGERELFF
few	TRBV2	TRBD1	TRBJ1-6	14	TGTGCCAGCAGTTATACAGGGGTCGGGTCACCCCTCCACTTT	CASSYTGVGSPLHF
once	TRBV13	-	TRBJ1-2	14	TGTGCCAGCAGCTTAGGCAGGGTTAACTATGGCTACACCTTC	CASSLGRVNYGYTF
-	TRBV6-1	TRBD1	TRBJ1-3	15	TGTGCCAGCAGTGGGACAGGAGACTCTGGAAACACCATATATTTT	CASSGTGDSGNTIYF
-	TRBV5-8	-	TRBJ1-1	16	TGTGCCAGCAGCTTGACCTACAGGGCGGAGGGCACTGAAGCTTTCTTT	CASSLTYRAEGTEAFF
-	TRBV5-1	TRBD2	TRBJ2-3	16	TGCGCCAGCAGCAGGACTAGCGGGGGGGCCACAGATACGCAGTATTTT	CASSRTSGGATDTQYF
-	TRBV7-2	TRBD1	TRBJ2-3	15	TGTGCCAGCAGCTTAGTGAGGGGGCGTGGGGATACGCAGTATTTT	CASSLVRGRGDTQYF
-	TRBV7-9	TRBD1	TRBJ1-2	13	TGTGCCAGCAGGCATGACAGGGGTGAGGGCTACACCTTC	CASRHDRGEGYTF
-	TRBV9	-	TRBJ2-1	14	TGTGCCAGCAGCGTCCAGGAAGGAGCGCTTGAGCAGTTCTTC	CASSVQEGALEQFF
-	TRBV4-1	-	TRBJ1-5	16	TGCGCCAGCAGCCAAGGACATGGGACATGGGACCAGCCCCAGCATTTT	CASSQGHGTWDQPQHF
-	TRBV5-4	TRBD1	TRBJ1-2	13	TGTGCCAGCAGCCAGGGGGGGGGCTATGGCTACACCTTC	CASSQGGGYGYTF
-	TRBV14	-	TRBJ1-2	13	TGTGCCAGCAGCCAAGGGACGGCGTATGGCTACACCTTC	CASSQGTAYGYTF
-	TRBV30	TRBD1	TRBJ2-7	15	TGTGCCTGGACTGGGCGGGACAGGGGTAACTACGAGCAGTACTTC	CAWTGRDRGNYEQYF
-	TRBV6-6	-	TRBJ2-1	13	TGTGCCAGCAGTGCGCCGACCTCCCCTGAGCAGTTCTTC	CASSAPTSPEQFF
-	TRBV9	-	TRBJ2-1	14	TGTGCCAGCAGCGTAGTCGGTCGGGGGAATGAGCAGTTCTTC	CASSVVGRGNEQFF
few	TRBV15	-	TRBJ2-7	16	TGTGCCACCAGCAGAGATCAGGGGGGCGGTACGGACGAGCAGTACTTC	CATSRDQGGGTDEQYF